A single sample gave rise to the 3 T cell receptor beta chains below, sequenced in a study of blood T cells in healthy people across ages. The use of a sample-barcoded 5' primer and a J-beta primer mix characterized a second PCR of about 7 to 12 cycles. TCRdb used MiXCR to reprocess the 5' RACE reads, holding one entry per CDR3 protein. The repertoire holds some 1.4 million distinct CDR3 sequences, around 39% seen once, with under 8% in the top ten. Input material: blood. These receptors were obtained from a woman aged 18-35 years in good health.

This clonotype was detected a few times. The gene calls are TRBV11-3 and TRBJ2-1; tentatively, D is TRBD1 (6 bases). Trimming cost V 5 bases and J 6 bases, with 20 bases left between them. Germline CDR1 SGHNT, CDR2 YENEEA. The CDR3 has 16 residues. In DNA form, the CDR3 reads TGTGCCAGCAGCCTAGGGGGATTAGGGCGGCCCAATGAGCAGTTCTTC. Protein sequence: CASSLGGLGRPNEQFF.

The rearrangement joins TRBV12-3 or TRBV12-4 to TRBJ2-1; weak D call: TRBD2 (6 bases). CDR3 length: 14 amino acids. V was cut by 4 bases and J by 5 bases, with 12 bases left in between. This CDR3 is CASSYTGLHNEQFF. In DNA, the CDR3 is TGTGCCAGCAGTTATACGGGACTTCACAATGAGCAGTTCTTC.

This clonotype was seen at least ten times. Just one base apart from a much larger clone, this may be a read error. This chain connects TRBV12-3 or TRBV12-4 to TRBJ2-5; the match to TRBD1 covers 7 bases. The V and J ends lost 3 bases and 11 bases, in that order; junction bases with no gene match: 15. CDR3 length: 15 amino acids. Here the CDR3 reads CASSLVDRVGDEQYF. CDR3 bases: TGTGCCAGCAGTTTGGTAGACAGGGTAGGTGATGAGCAGTACTTC.